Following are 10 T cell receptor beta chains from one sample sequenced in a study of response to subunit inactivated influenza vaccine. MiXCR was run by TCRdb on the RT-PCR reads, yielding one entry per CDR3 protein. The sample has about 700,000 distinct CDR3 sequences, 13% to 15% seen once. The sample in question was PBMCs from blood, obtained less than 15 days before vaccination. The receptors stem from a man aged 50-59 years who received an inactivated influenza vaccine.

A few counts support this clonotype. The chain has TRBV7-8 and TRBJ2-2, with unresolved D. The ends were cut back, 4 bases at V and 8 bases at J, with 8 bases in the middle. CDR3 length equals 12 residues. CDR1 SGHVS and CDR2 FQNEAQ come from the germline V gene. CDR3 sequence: CASSWGRGELFF. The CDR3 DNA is TGTGCCAGCAGCTGGGGTAGGGGGGAGCTGTTTTTT.

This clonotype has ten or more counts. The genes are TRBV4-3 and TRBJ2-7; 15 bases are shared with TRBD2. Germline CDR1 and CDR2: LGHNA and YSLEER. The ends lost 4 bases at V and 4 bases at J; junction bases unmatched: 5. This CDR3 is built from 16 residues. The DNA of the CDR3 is TGCGCCAGCAGCCCGTCCGGGACTAGCGGGAGGTACGAGCAGTACTTC. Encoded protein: CASSPSGTSGRYEQYF.

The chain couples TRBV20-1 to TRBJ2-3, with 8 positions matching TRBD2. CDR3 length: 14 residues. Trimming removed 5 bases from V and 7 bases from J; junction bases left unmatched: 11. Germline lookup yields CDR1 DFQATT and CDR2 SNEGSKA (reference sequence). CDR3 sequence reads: CSAQREGQWYTQYF. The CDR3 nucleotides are TGCAGTGCTCAACGGGAGGGCCAATGGTATACGCAGTATTTT.

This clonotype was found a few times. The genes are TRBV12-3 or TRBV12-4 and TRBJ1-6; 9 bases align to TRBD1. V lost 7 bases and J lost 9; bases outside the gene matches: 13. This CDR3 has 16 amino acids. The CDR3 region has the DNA TGTGCCAGCAACATCAGGAGGGGGACAGGGATTTCACCCCTCCACTTT. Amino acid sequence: CASNIRRGTGISPLHF.

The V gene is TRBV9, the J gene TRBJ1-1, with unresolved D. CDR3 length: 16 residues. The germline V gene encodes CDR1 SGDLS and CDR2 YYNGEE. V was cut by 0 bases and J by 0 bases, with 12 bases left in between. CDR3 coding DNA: TGTGCCAGCAGCGTAGAGGCGGCTCTCATGAACACTGAAGCTTTCTTT. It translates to CASSVEAALMNTEAFF.

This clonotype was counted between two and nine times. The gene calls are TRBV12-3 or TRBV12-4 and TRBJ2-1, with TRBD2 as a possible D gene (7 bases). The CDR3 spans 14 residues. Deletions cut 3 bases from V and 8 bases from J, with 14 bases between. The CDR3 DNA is TGTGCCAGCAGTTTTACTCTCGGGGGGCATGAGCAGTTCTTC. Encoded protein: CASSFTLGGHEQFF.

CDR3 coding DNA: TGCGCCAGCAGCCAAGATATTGCAGGGCCCTACGAGCAGTACTTC. This sequence encodes CASSQDIAGPYEQYF. The V and J genes are TRBV4-3 and TRBJ2-7; a possible D gene is TRBD1 (5 bases). The CDR3 contains 15 residues. Germline V gene sequence: CDR1 LGHNA, CDR2 YSLEER. The V end was cut by 0 bases, the J end by 2 bases, with 11 bases between.

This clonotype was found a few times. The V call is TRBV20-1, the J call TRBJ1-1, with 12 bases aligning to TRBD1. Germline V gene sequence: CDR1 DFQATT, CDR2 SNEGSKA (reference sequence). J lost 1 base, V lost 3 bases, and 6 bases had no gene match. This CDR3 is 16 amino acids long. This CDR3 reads CSARRDRGLWNTEAFF. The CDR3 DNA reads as TGCAGTGCTAGGAGGGACAGGGGGCTCTGGAACACTGAAGCTTTCTTT.

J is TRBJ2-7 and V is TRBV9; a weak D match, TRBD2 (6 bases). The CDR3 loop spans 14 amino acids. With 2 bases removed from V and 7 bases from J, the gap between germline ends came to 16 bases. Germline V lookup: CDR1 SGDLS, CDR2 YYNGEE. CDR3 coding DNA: TGTGCCAGCAGCGTCGGGACTTCTCCGGGGGAGCAGTACTTC. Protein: CASSVGTSPGEQYF.

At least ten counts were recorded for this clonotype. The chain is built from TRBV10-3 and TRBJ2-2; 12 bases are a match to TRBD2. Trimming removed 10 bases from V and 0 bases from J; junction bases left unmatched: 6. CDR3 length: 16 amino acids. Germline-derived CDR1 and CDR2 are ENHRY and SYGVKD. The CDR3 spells CATSGLAGPNTGELFF. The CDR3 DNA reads TGTGCCACCTCTGGACTAGCGGGACCGAACACCGGGGAGCTGTTTTTT.